Listed below are T cell receptor beta chains from one sample, sequenced in a study of blood T cell repertoires in COVID-19. Profiling relied on immunoSEQ multiplex PCR, and the TCRdb table lists in-frame clones only, not all of them. The sample lists approximately 70,000 clones; around nine tenths were seen once. The specimen was peripheral blood. These TCRs come from a human donor in a cohort sampled during active COVID-19. CDR3s include the opening cysteine and the closing phenylalanine or tryptophan. D genes are given only for firm matches. Some rows have no size entry. The others give once, few or many, or a class for an expanded clone.

abundance | j_gene | d_gene | v_gene | CDR3aa | CDR3nt
NA | TRBJ2-3 | NA | TRBV7-9 | CAGQGLANTDTQYF | TGTGCCGGCCAGGGGCTAGCAAACACAGATACGCAGTATTTT
NA | TRBJ2-5 | NA | TRBV21-1 | CASSKSGHPGLAGETQYF | TGTGCCAGCAGCAAAAGTGGACACCCGGGACTAGCGGGAGAGACCCAGTACTTC
few | TRBJ1-1 | NA | TRBV3-1/TRBV3-2 | CASSPLRQLNTEAFF | TGTGCCAGCAGCCCGCTCAGGCAACTGAACACTGAAGCTTTCTTT
NA | TRBJ2-7 | NA | TRBV15 | CATSRETGLGYEQYF | TGTGCCACCAGCAGAGAGACAGGTTTGGGATACGAGCAGTACTTC
NA | TRBJ2-7 | TRBD1 | TRBV7-9 | CASSHDRVFLYEQYF | TGTGCCAGCAGCCACGACAGGGTCTTCCTCTACGAGCAGTACTTC
once | TRBJ1-1 | TRBD1 | TRBV11-3 | CASSLGQGAVAFF | TGTGCCAGCAGCCTAGGACAGGGGGCGGTGGCTTTCTTT
NA | TRBJ2-2 | TRBD2 | TRBV11-3 | CASSPGERGVTNTGELFF | TGTGCCAGCAGCCCGGGGGAGCGGGGGGTGACGAACACCGGGGAGCTGTTTTTT
once | TRBJ2-4 | NA | TRBV3-1/TRBV3-2 | CASSQRGGPAKNIQYF | TGTGCCAGCAGCCAAAGGGGGGGCCCGGCCAAAAACATTCAGTACTTC
NA | TRBJ1-4 | TRBD1 | TRBV11-3 | CASSLRQGWVTNEKLFF | TGTGCCAGCAGCTTACGACAGGGTTGGGTAACTAATGAAAAACTGTTTTTT
NA | TRBJ2-7 | TRBD1 | TRBV28 | CASSLTGGNHEQYF | TGTGCCAGCAGTCTGACAGGGGGTAATCACGAGCAGTACTTC
NA | TRBJ1-4 | TRBD1 | TRBV30 | CAWRQGGNEKLFF | TGTGCCTGGAGGCAGGGGGGAAATGAAAAACTGTTTTTT
NA | TRBJ2-1 | TRBD2 | TRBV25-1 | CASSEAGVRRNEQFF | TGTGCCAGCAGTGAAGCGGGAGTACGCCGCAATGAGCAGTTCTTC
NA | TRBJ2-3 | NA | TRBV6-6 | CASHKTGEAQYF | TGTGCCAGTCATAAAACAGGGGAGGCGCAGTATTTT
NA | TRBJ2-5 | TRBD1 | TRBV9 | CASSVGIGQVGMEAQYF | TGTGCCAGCAGCGTAGGAATAGGACAGGTTGGTATGGAGGCCCAGTACTTC
NA | TRBJ2-1 | NA | TRBV9 | CASSAPRTAPGDEQFF | TGTGCCAGCAGCGCCCCCCGGACAGCTCCAGGGGATGAGCAGTTCTTC
NA | TRBJ1-3 | NA | TRBV2 | CASSEEGGSGNTIYF | TGTGCCAGCAGTGAAGAAGGGGGCTCTGGAAACACCATATATTTT
NA | TRBJ2-1 | TRBD2 | TRBV7-9 | CASSLGVVGRASNEQFF | TGTGCCAGCAGCTTAGGTGTAGTCGGGAGGGCCTCAAATGAGCAGTTCTTC
NA | TRBJ2-7 | TRBD1 | TRBV6-2/TRBV6-3 | CASSYGGQRYEQYF | TGTGCCAGCAGTTACGGGGGACAGCGCTACGAGCAGTACTTC
few | TRBJ1-5 | TRBD1 | TRBV7-6 | CASSLGDRGNQPQHF | TGTGCCAGCAGCTTAGGTGACAGGGGGAATCAGCCCCAGCATTTT
NA | TRBJ1-4 | TRBD1 | TRBV5-1 | CASSLSTGKEKLFF | TGCGCCAGCAGTTTATCGACAGGGAAAGAAAAACTGTTTTTT
NA | TRBJ2-2 | TRBD1 | TRBV10-1 | CASSVDRAVGELFF | TGCGCCAGCAGTGTGGACAGGGCGGTCGGGGAGCTGTTTTTT
NA | TRBJ1-1 | NA | TRBV7-9 | CASSRQKTEAFF | TGTGCCAGCAGCCGACAGAAGACTGAAGCTTTCTTT
NA | TRBJ2-1 | TRBD2 | TRBV11-3 | CASHSPGLAVLGQFF | TGTGCCAGCCATTCTCCGGGACTAGCGGTTTTAGGGCAGTTCTTC
NA | TRBJ1-1 | NA | TRBV28 | CASSSTGSGGYEAFF | TGTGCCAGCAGTAGTACAGGGAGCGGTGGATATGAGGCTTTCTTT
NA | TRBJ2-2 | NA | TRBV19 | CASSTFGGLNTGELFF | TGTGCCAGTAGTACCTTTGGGGGGTTGAACACCGGGGAGCTGTTTTTT
NA | TRBJ2-7 | TRBD1 | TRBV28 | CASSFPGQSYEQYF | TGTGCCAGCAGTTTCCCGGGACAGAGCTACGAGCAGTACTTC
few | TRBJ2-3 | NA | TRBV28 | CASSFPKSFTGTDTQYF | TGTGCCAGCAGTTTCCCCAAAAGCTTTACCGGCACAGATACGCAGTATTTT
NA | TRBJ1-2 | NA | TRBV28 | CASSPWGGVDGYTF | TGTGCCAGCAGCCCCTGGGGGGGAGTAGATGGCTACACCTTC
NA | TRBJ2-5 | NA | TRBV13 | CASSLGGGGKTQYF | TGTGCCAGCAGCTTAGGAGGGGGAGGGAAGACCCAGTACTTC
NA | TRBJ2-7 | NA | TRBV18 | CASSPQLGSQGQGEQYF | TGTGCCAGCTCCCCGCAGCTGGGTAGTCAGGGGCAAGGCGAGCAGTACTTC
NA | TRBJ2-7 | TRBD2 | TRBV5-1 | CASSLWSGRDEQYF | TGCGCCAGCAGCCTCTGGTCGGGGAGGGACGAGCAGTACTTC
NA | TRBJ1-1 | TRBD1 | TRBV7-9 | CASSLAQGGGEAFF | TGTGCCAGCAGCTTAGCACAGGGGGGCGGTGAAGCTTTCTTT
NA | TRBJ1-1 | NA | TRBV15 | CATSRDQTEAFF | TGTGCCACCAGCAGAGATCAAACTGAAGCTTTCTTT
NA | TRBJ1-3 | NA | TRBV5-6 | CASTRGWATLPGNTIYF | TGTGCCAGCACCCGAGGGTGGGCGACTCTCCCTGGAAACACCATATATTTT
NA | TRBJ2-1 | TRBD2 | TRBV19 | CATALRGLAGGVNYNEQFF | TGTGCCACCGCCTTGAGGGGACTAGCGGGGGGTGTTAACTACAATGAGCAGTTCTTC
few | TRBJ2-7 | NA | TRBV20-1 | CSARDSREQYF | TGCAGTGCTAGAGACTCCCGGGAGCAGTACTTC
NA | TRBJ2-7 | TRBD2 | TRBV12-3/TRBV12-4 | CASRREGYEQYF | TGTGCCAGCCGGAGGGAGGGGTACGAGCAGTACTTC
NA | TRBJ2-1 | TRBD2 | TRBV18 | CASSKPGLAGGRSYNEQFF | TGTGCCAGCTCAAAACCGGGACTAGCGGGGGGTCGCTCCTACAATGAGCAGTTCTTC
NA | TRBJ2-7 | TRBD2 | TRBV7-2 | CASSPRDSGRASNSYEQYF | TGTGCCAGCAGCCCCCGCGATAGCGGGAGGGCCTCTAACTCCTACGAGCAGTACTTC
many | TRBJ2-2 | NA | TRBV9 | CASSVTRLTNTGELFF | TGTGCCAGCAGCGTGACGCGGCTGACGAACACCGGGGAGCTGTTTTTT
NA | TRBJ1-1 | TRBD1 | TRBV7-2 | CASSLDRADTEAFF | TGTGCCAGCAGCTTGGACAGGGCAGACACTGAAGCTTTCTTT
NA | TRBJ2-5 | NA | TRBV5-1 | CASSRGFSGQETQYF | TGCGCCAGCAGCCGGGGGTTTAGCGGCCAAGAGACCCAGTACTTC
NA | TRBJ1-1 | NA | TRBV29-1 | CSVEGRARTEAFF | TGCAGCGTTGAGGGCAGGGCCAGAACTGAAGCTTTCTTT
NA | TRBJ2-5 | TRBD2 | TRBV5-1 | CASRGLAGGFQETQYF | TGCGCCAGCAGGGGACTAGCGGGAGGATTCCAAGAGACCCAGTACTTC
NA | TRBJ1-5 | NA | TRBV5-1 | CASSLGGGLNSNQPQHF | TGCGCCAGCAGCCTGGGCGGGGGACTAAATAGCAATCAGCCCCAGCATTTT
once | TRBJ2-7 | TRBD1 | TRBV5-1 | CASSLTGATYEQYF | TGCGCCAGCAGCTTAACAGGGGCGACCTACGAGCAGTACTTC
NA | TRBJ2-5 | NA | TRBV6-5 | CARLKETQYF | TGTGCCAGACTAAAAGAGACCCAGTACTTC
NA | TRBJ2-7 | TRBD2 | TRBV6-5 | CASRWEGSSYEQYF | TGTGCCAGCCGGTGGGAGGGGAGCTCCTACGAGCAGTACTTC
NA | TRBJ1-2 | NA | TRBV6-5 | CASSSGGENNYGYTF | TGTGCCAGCTCCTCGGGGGGGGAAAATAACTATGGCTACACCTTC
NA | TRBJ1-4 | TRBD1 | TRBV4-3 | CASSQNKGQGNEKLFF | TGCGCCAGCAGCCAGAATAAGGGACAGGGGAATGAAAAACTGTTTTTT
NA | TRBJ2-7 | TRBD2 | TRBV5-1 | CASSLGGSWEQYF | TGCGCCAGCAGCCTGGGCGGGAGTTGGGAGCAGTACTTC